This passage covers 10 T cell receptor beta chains from one sample sequenced in a study of naive and memory T cell subsets. Blood and skin TCR RNA was reverse transcribed with alpha and beta constant primers. TCRdb redid the calling of the 5' RACE reads with MiXCR, one entry per CDR3 protein. The sample has 25,000 to 30,000 distinct CDR3 sequences, roughly 25% seen once. Whole blood, 2 to 2.5 ml, came from adult healthy volunteers. All receptors derive from a female donor in good health.

The rearrangement links TRBV6-5 to TRBJ2-3; 7 bases are a match to TRBD2. CDR1 and CDR2 (germline): MNHEY, SVGAGI. The CDR3 loop spans 14 amino acids. V shed 2 bases, J shed 6 bases, and the junction held 5 bases outside the gene matches. The CDR3 here is CASSYASGGDTQYF. CDR3 sequence (DNA): TGTGCCAGCAGTTACGCCTCCGGGGGGGATACGCAGTATTTT.

This clonotype was detected many times. The chain recombines TRBV13 with TRBJ2-5; D remains unclear. Germline V gene lookup returns CDR1 PRHDT and CDR2 FYEKMQ (reference sequence). V lost 0 bases and J 2 bases, leaving 1 base between the germline ends. The CDR3 extends over 12 amino acids. The CDR3 reads CASSLGQETQYF. The CDR3 DNA sequence: TGTGCCAGCAGCTTAGGTCAAGAGACCCAGTACTTC. Complete variable domain (other parts from reference TRBV13 and TRBJ2-5): AAGVIQSPRHLIKEKRETATLKCYPIPRHDTVYWYQQGPGQDPQFLISFYEKMQSDKGSIPDRFSAQQFSDYHSELNMSSLELGDSALYFCASSLGQETQYFGPGTRLLVL.

This clonotype was seen at least ten times. The rearrangement joins TRBV20-1 to TRBJ2-3, with D maybe TRBD2 (5 bases). Per germline, CDR1 DFQATT and CDR2 SNEGSKA (reference sequence). There are 11 residues in the CDR3. Deletions cut 8 bases from V and 2 bases from J, with 8 bases between. CDR3 loop: CSLRVTDTQYF. In nucleotides, the CDR3 is TGCAGTTTGCGGGTCACAGATACGCAGTATTTT.

This clonotype was counted many times. J is TRBJ2-7 and V is TRBV7-2; 10 nucleotides align to TRBD2. Germline values: CDR1 SGHTA, CDR2 FQGNSA. This CDR3 has 13 residues. Trimming removed 8 bases from V and 2 bases from J; junction bases left unmatched: 3. CDR3 region: CASGLAVTYEQYF. The CDR3 coding sequence is TGTGCCAGCGGACTAGCGGTAACCTACGAGCAGTACTTC.

This sequence joins TRBV9 and TRBJ2-1; no clear D gene. Trimming shortened V by 7 bases and J by 5 bases, and 13 bases separated the two germline ends. CDR3 length: 13 residues. Germline V gene sequence: CDR1 SGDLS, CDR2 YYNGEE. In nucleotides, the CDR3 is TGTGCCAGCGGTGTCCCCCGGGACAATGAGCAGTTCTTC. It is translated as CASGVPRDNEQFF.

The chain links TRBV28 to TRBJ2-7, with no clear D. Germline V CDR1 and CDR2: MDHEN, SYDVKM. The CDR3 consists of 11 residues. Trimming removed 6 bases from V and 1 base from J, with 4 bases in between. The CDR3 loop is CASSSSYEQYF. The CDR3 DNA reads TGTGCCAGCAGCTCTTCCTACGAGCAGTACTTC.

The chain employs TRBV6-2 or TRBV6-3 and TRBJ2-3; D not resolved. V lost 6 bases, J lost 1 base, and 14 bases lay in between. The germline V gene has CDR1 MNHEY and CDR2 SVGEGT. The CDR3 contains 15 residues. CDR3 amino acids: CASSLLVRRTDTQYF. Written as DNA, the CDR3 is TGTGCCAGCAGCCTACTGGTCAGGCGCACAGATACGCAGTATTTT.

This chain joins TRBV13 and TRBJ2-1, with TRBD2 identical over 8 bases. V dropped 5 bases and J dropped 1; count of bases not matched to a gene: 7. CDR1 PRHDT and CDR2 FYEKMQ come from the germline V gene (reference sequence). The length of the CDR3 is 16 residues. CDR3 protein: CASSAPAGGSYNEQFF. CDR3 coding DNA: TGTGCCAGCAGCGCGCCCGCGGGGGGTTCCTACAATGAGCAGTTCTTC. Combining the CDR3 with reference TRBV13 and TRBJ2-1 gives the whole variable domain AAGVIQSPRHLIKEKRETATLKCYPIPRHDTVYWYQQGPGQDPQFLISFYEKMQSDKGSIPDRFSAQQFSDYHSELNMSSLELGDSALYFCASSAPAGGSYNEQFFGPGTRLTVL.

CDR3 sequence: CASSLGGDVETQYF. The CDR3 coding sequence is TGCGCCAGCAGCTTGGGAGGGGATGTGGAGACCCAGTACTTC. The V and J genes are TRBV5-1 and TRBJ2-5; D possibly uses TRBD1 or TRBD2 (5 bases each). This CDR3 is built from 14 residues. Deletions cut 0 bases from V and 5 bases from J, with 11 bases between. Germline CDR1 and CDR2: SGHRS and YFSETQ.

By proportion, this clonotype is medium-sized. The chain links TRBV30 to TRBJ1-2; tentatively, D is TRBD1 (6 bases). Germline V lookup: CDR1 GTSNPN, CDR2 SVGIG (reference sequence). V was pared by 4 bases and J by 3 bases, with 15 bases between. The CDR3 covers 14 residues. The DNA for the CDR3 is TGTGCCTGGACCCTGACAGGCAGAGACTATGGCTACACCTTC. Protein product: CAWTLTGRDYGYTF.